The clone carrying this TCR beta chain came up a few times. Its antigen is as yet unknown. The library targeted TCRbeta and was prepared with unique molecular identifiers. In TCRdb, the PCR reads were re-called with MiXCR into one record per CDR3 protein. Of approximately 300,000 distinct CDR3 sequences in the sample, over 9.5% are singletons; the top ten hold roughly 7.1%. Germline CDR1 is MNHNS and CDR2 is SASEGT. The CDR3 has 15 amino acids. The junction had 11 bases not matched to a gene; V was cut back by 6 bases and J by 7 bases. This sample is drawn from a study of T-cell reconstitution after alpha-beta-depleted transplantation in children. Whole-study results and caveats: Recipient T cells and thymic progenitors that survived gave rise to the high TCRbeta diversity observed at day 60 in some patients. T cells produced anew were the main source of T-cell counts and diversity one year after transplant. Approximately two months post-transplant, alpha-beta T cells reportedly originated from several hundred expanded graft clones.

This chain joins TRBV6-1 and TRBJ1-4; 7 bases line up with TRBD1. This TCR was recovered from a boy younger than two with acute myeloid leukemia, due to receive a stem cell transplant. The sequenced sample was PBMCs, obtained before TCRalphabeta/CD19-depleted stem cell transplant. The CDR3 DNA reads TGTGCCAGCAGCGTCCTCCGGACAGGTAGTGAAAAACTGTTTTTT. This gives the protein CASSVLRTGSEKLFF.